Listed below are T cell receptor beta chains from one sample, sequenced in a study of shared clonotypes between healthy human individuals. The protocol was immunoSEQ multiplex PCR, while the TCRdb copy is restricted to in-frame clones and leaves out a portion. The sample yields some 1.4 million clones, 96% seen once. The sequenced sample consisted of naive CD4+ T cells sorted from blood. All receptors derive from a young man in good health. Both conserved end residues are part of each CDR3. The order of the fields is J gene, V gene, clone size, D gene, CDR3 DNA, CDR3 protein. The D gene is left open where the match is weak. Some rows mark clone size as missing; the rest say once, few, many or name a class of expanded clone.

J: TRBJ2-7
V: TRBV7-6
size: -
D: -
DNA: TGTGCCAGCAGCTTAATACACAGCCCTGGATACGAGCAGTACTTC
CDR3: CASSLIHSPGYEQYF

J: TRBJ2-7
V: TRBV11-3
size: once
D: -
DNA: TGTGCCAGCAGCTTAGCCGGACAGCCTAGCTACGAGCAGTACTTC
CDR3: CASSLAGQPSYEQYF

J: TRBJ2-7
V: TRBV7-8
size: -
D: -
DNA: TGTGCCAGCAGCCAAGAGGTTGGGTGGGGATACGAGCAGTACTTC
CDR3: CASSQEVGWGYEQYF

J: TRBJ2-2
V: TRBV7-6
size: -
D: -
DNA: TGTGCCAGCAGCTTAAAGTCCGGGCGGCTGTTGAACACCGGGGAGCTGTTTTTT
CDR3: CASSLKSGRLLNTGELFF

J: TRBJ1-2
V: TRBV5-1
size: -
D: -
DNA: TGCGCCAGCAGCTTGGAAGGGGTTGGTGGCTACACCTTC
CDR3: CASSLEGVGGYTF

J: TRBJ2-2
V: TRBV6-1
size: -
D: TRBD1
DNA: TGTGCCAGCAGTGAACGGCGGTGGACAGGGAGGACCGGGGAGCTGTTTTTT
CDR3: CASSERRWTGRTGELFF

J: TRBJ2-1
V: TRBV29-1
size: once
D: -
DNA: TGCAGCGTGAGTACGGAGCAGTTCTTC
CDR3: CSVSTEQFF

J: TRBJ2-3
V: TRBV28
size: -
D: TRBD1
DNA: TGTGCCAGCAGTCCGCCGGGACAGATACGAGGGACAGATACGCAGTATTTT
CDR3: CASSPPGQIRGTDTQYF

J: TRBJ1-4
V: TRBV28
size: -
D: -
DNA: TGTGCCAGCAGTTTAGTGGGGGGCCAGTATGAAAAACTGTTTTTT
CDR3: CASSLVGGQYEKLFF

J: TRBJ2-5
V: TRBV18
size: -
D: -
DNA: TGTGCCAGCTCAGCAGGGACAAGAGAAGAGACCCAGTACTTC
CDR3: CASSAGTREETQYF

J: TRBJ2-7
V: TRBV7-2
size: -
D: -
DNA: TGTGCCAGCAGCCGATCAAGTGGGAGCTCCTACGAGCAGTACTTC
CDR3: CASSRSSGSSYEQYF

J: TRBJ2-1
V: TRBV7-2
size: -
D: -
DNA: TGTGCCAGCAGCTTAACTAGTGATTATGAGCAGTTCTTC
CDR3: CASSLTSDYEQFF

J: TRBJ2-3
V: TRBV5-5
size: -
D: TRBD2
DNA: TGTGCCAGCAGACCGCGAGTCCCACTAGCGGGAAGCACAGATACGCAGTATTTT
CDR3: CASRPRVPLAGSTDTQYF

J: TRBJ2-7
V: TRBV7-9
size: -
D: -
DNA: TGTGCCAGCAGCTTATGGGACAACTACGAGCAGTACTTC
CDR3: CASSLWDNYEQYF

J: TRBJ2-5
V: TRBV7-7
size: -
D: -
DNA: TGTGCTAGCAGCCCACGGAGGGACCCCGCATCCCAGTACTTC
CDR3: CASSPRRDPASQYF

J: TRBJ2-1
V: TRBV19
size: -
D: -
DNA: TGTGCCAGTAACGGTGGGGGAGACCAAGGTTGGTTCTTC
CDR3: CASNGGGDQGWFF

J: TRBJ2-2
V: TRBV2
size: -
D: TRBD2
DNA: TGTGCCAGCGGCGAGCCTACTAGCGCTAACACCGGGGAGCTGTTTTTT
CDR3: CASGEPTSANTGELFF

J: TRBJ1-1
V: TRBV5-4
size: -
D: -
DNA: TGTGCCAGCAGCTCCCGGAACATGAACACTGAAGCTTTCTTT
CDR3: CASSSRNMNTEAFF

J: TRBJ2-5
V: TRBV5-8
size: -
D: TRBD2
DNA: TGTGCCAGCGGCCGGACTAGCGAGTGGGAGACCCAGTACTTC
CDR3: CASGRTSEWETQYF

J: TRBJ2-1
V: TRBV7-2
size: -
D: TRBD2
DNA: TGTGCCAGCAGCTTAACTAGCGGGAGCAATGAGCAGTTCTTC
CDR3: CASSLTSGSNEQFF

J: TRBJ2-1
V: TRBV28
size: -
D: TRBD1
DNA: TGTGCCAGCAGTCCCGGGACAGGGTGGTACAATGAGCAGTTCTTC
CDR3: CASSPGTGWYNEQFF

J: TRBJ2-2
V: TRBV4-2
size: once
D: -
DNA: TGTGCCAGCAGCCAAGTTAAGCAGACAAACACCGGGGAGCTGTTTTTT
CDR3: CASSQVKQTNTGELFF

J: TRBJ1-5
V: TRBV27
size: -
D: -
DNA: TGTGCCAGCACTCCCTCCGGGCAACCGAATCAGCCCCAGCATTTT
CDR3: CASTPSGQPNQPQHF

J: TRBJ1-2
V: TRBV18
size: -
D: -
DNA: TGTGCCAGCTCACCTCAGGGAGGGCTCACTAACTATGGCTACACCTTC
CDR3: CASSPQGGLTNYGYTF

J: TRBJ2-7
V: TRBV11-2
size: -
D: -
DNA: TGTGCCAGCAGCTTAGTTACCAGGGGCCACGAGCAGTACTTC
CDR3: CASSLVTRGHEQYF

J: TRBJ1-1
V: TRBV5-4
size: -
D: TRBD1
DNA: TGTGCCAGCAGCTCCGGCCGGGACAGGGGGGGGAACACTGAAGCTTTCTTT
CDR3: CASSSGRDRGGNTEAFF

J: TRBJ1-4
V: TRBV5-1
size: -
D: -
DNA: TGCGCCAGCAGCCTAGACAGACCAACTAATGAAAAACTGTTTTTT
CDR3: CASSLDRPTNEKLFF

J: TRBJ1-1
V: TRBV18
size: -
D: TRBD1
DNA: TGTGCCAGCTCACCACCTCTTCGAAGACAGGGAGGAAATACTGAAGCTTTCTTT
CDR3: CASSPPLRRQGGNTEAFF

J: TRBJ2-7
V: TRBV14
size: once
D: TRBD1
DNA: TGTGCCAGCAGCCATAGTCCGACAGGGGATAAGTACTTC
CDR3: CASSHSPTGDKYF

J: TRBJ1-5
V: TRBV19
size: -
D: TRBD1
DNA: TGTGCCAGTAGCCCAACAGGGGCCCGGAGCAATCAGCCCCAGCATTTT
CDR3: CASSPTGARSNQPQHF

J: TRBJ1-2
V: TRBV28
size: once
D: -
DNA: TGTGCCAGCAGTTTGCGCAGGGTCGACGGCTACACCTTC
CDR3: CASSLRRVDGYTF

J: TRBJ1-4
V: TRBV18
size: -
D: -
DNA: TGTGCCAGCTCACCACCGAATAGGGCCCTAAATCAAAAACTGTTTTTT
CDR3: CASSPPNRALNQKLFF

J: TRBJ1-1
V: TRBV30
size: -
D: -
DNA: TGTGCCTCGGCAGGGTACACTGAAGCTTTCTTT
CDR3: CASAGYTEAFF

J: TRBJ1-3
V: TRBV9
size: -
D: TRBD1
DNA: TGTGCCAGCAGCATGACAGGGTCTGGAAACACCATATATTTT
CDR3: CASSMTGSGNTIYF

J: TRBJ2-5
V: TRBV15
size: -
D: -
DNA: TGTGCCACCAGCAGAGACCGATCGTACCAAGAGACCCAGTACTTC
CDR3: CATSRDRSYQETQYF

J: TRBJ1-1
V: TRBV4-1
size: -
D: -
DNA: TGCGCCAGCAGCCAAGTTCGTTCCGTGGGCACTGAAGCTTTCTTT
CDR3: CASSQVRSVGTEAFF

J: TRBJ2-7
V: TRBV7-2
size: -
D: -
DNA: TGTGCCAGCAGCCTAATAGGAGGGGGAAGCGGCTACGAGCAGTACTTC
CDR3: CASSLIGGGSGYEQYF

J: TRBJ2-7
V: TRBV27
size: -
D: -
DNA: TGTGCCAGCAGTTTAATAAGGGGACCCTACGAGCAGTACTTC
CDR3: CASSLIRGPYEQYF

J: TRBJ2-6
V: TRBV29-1
size: -
D: TRBD1
DNA: TGCAGCGCGGGACAGGGGGGTTCTGGGGCCAACGTCCTGACTTTC
CDR3: CSAGQGGSGANVLTF

J: TRBJ1-5
V: TRBV30
size: -
D: -
DNA: TGTGCCTGGAGTGTTATGAGGGATCAGCCCCAGCATTTT
CDR3: CAWSVMRDQPQHF

J: TRBJ2-7
V: TRBV7-9
size: -
D: -
DNA: TGTGCCAGCAGCCAAATCCCACGCGAGCAGTACTTC
CDR3: CASSQIPREQYF

J: TRBJ2-5
V: TRBV13
size: -
D: TRBD2
DNA: TGTGCCAGCAGCCCTCAAGCACTAGCGGGGATCCAAGAGACCCAGTACTTC
CDR3: CASSPQALAGIQETQYF

J: TRBJ2-7
V: TRBV28
size: -
D: -
DNA: TGTGCCAGCAGTTTACTGGGCGGCTACGAGCAGTACTTC
CDR3: CASSLLGGYEQYF

J: TRBJ2-4
V: TRBV5-5
size: -
D: -
DNA: TGTGCCAGCAGCTCCCCCTTGCGGACTGACAAAAACATTCAGTACTTC
CDR3: CASSSPLRTDKNIQYF

J: TRBJ1-3
V: TRBV7-8
size: -
D: -
DNA: TGTGCCAGCAGCTTAGGTCTAAACTCTGGAAACACCATATATTTT
CDR3: CASSLGLNSGNTIYF

J: TRBJ2-7
V: TRBV15
size: -
D: TRBD2
DNA: TGTGCCACCAGCAGAGCCGGGACTAGCGGGAGTAGGATAGGCGAGCAGTACTTC
CDR3: CATSRAGTSGSRIGEQYF

J: TRBJ1-4
V: TRBV25-1
size: -
D: -
DNA: TGTGCCAGCAGTGAAAATCTGGGTTTGAATGAAAAACTGTTTTTT
CDR3: CASSENLGLNEKLFF

J: TRBJ2-7
V: TRBV11-2
size: -
D: -
DNA: TGTGCCAGTGGGTTGGGGTACTACGAGCAGTACTTC
CDR3: CASGLGYYEQYF

J: TRBJ2-7
V: TRBV12-5
size: -
D: TRBD2
DNA: TGTGCTAGTGGTTTCAGCGCTAGCGGGAGGATTACCTACGAGCAGTACTTC
CDR3: CASGFSASGRITYEQYF